Included here is one T cell receptor beta chain sequence, with context. As yet, its antigen is unknown. Doses given second, at about 4 or about 12 weeks, were pooled. The method was immunoSEQ multiplex PCR; TCRdb's version includes in-frame clones alone and lacks a portion of them. The sample has fewer than 90,000 clones, 90% to 95% seen once; the top ten hold roughly 11%. Germline loops: CDR1 MNHEY, CDR2 SMNVEV (reference sequence). Trimming cost V 3 bases and J 0 bases, with 8 bases left between them. The CDR3 covers 15 residues. The source of the sample is a study of T cell responses to AZD1222 COVID-19 vaccine. Whole-study findings and limits: Two AZD1222 doses significantly raised spike-specific TCR breadth and depth over controls. Baseline seropositivity characterized only six AZD1222 recipients. Without day 14 samples, only post-peak T cell repertoires were studied.

Here the sequenced sample was peripheral blood, taken 28 days after the second AZD1222 dose. This TCR derives from an adult who received the AZD1222 COVID-19 vaccine. This chain connects TRBV27 to TRBJ2-2; a possible D gene is TRBD1 (5 bases). The CDR3 region is CASSLLGANTGELFF. For the CDR3, the DNA is TGTGCCAGCAGTTTGCTAGGGGCGAACACCGGGGAGCTGTTTTTT.